The clone carrying this T cell receptor (beta chain) has a count of ten or more. The target antigen is unknown. This sample is drawn from a study of CD8 T cells in ankylosing spondylitis. General study findings and limits: A TCR beta motif of roughly eight highly homologous variants appeared characteristic of ankylosing spondylitis blood. Before this, some motif variants had been reported in reactive arthritis synovial fluid and blood. Clones tied to disease were said to be significantly enriched in matched ankylosing spondylitis synovial fluid. Disease-linked clones were found to be CD8+ and relatively rare in peripheral blood.

As the method for making TCR beta libraries, quantitative 5'-RACE with molecular barcodes was used. One entry per CDR3 protein, called by TCRdb with MiXCR from the 5' RACE reads. The data contain under 250,000 distinct CDR3 sequences, around 7.9% of them singletons. CDR3 size: 14 residues. CDR1 is SGHKS and CDR2 is YYEKEE in the germline V gene (reference sequence). V lost 6 bases and J lost 2, with 14 bases in between. The origin of this receptor is a male donor with ankylosing spondylitis. The chain employs TRBV5-5 and TRBJ1-2; perhaps TRBD1 as D (5 bases). The sample taken for sequencing was blood, either unsorted or a sorted T cell fraction (not recorded which). The CDR3 sequence: CASTTDSLNYGYTF. The CDR3 coding sequence is TGTGCCAGCACCACTGACAGTCTAAACTATGGCTACACCTTC.